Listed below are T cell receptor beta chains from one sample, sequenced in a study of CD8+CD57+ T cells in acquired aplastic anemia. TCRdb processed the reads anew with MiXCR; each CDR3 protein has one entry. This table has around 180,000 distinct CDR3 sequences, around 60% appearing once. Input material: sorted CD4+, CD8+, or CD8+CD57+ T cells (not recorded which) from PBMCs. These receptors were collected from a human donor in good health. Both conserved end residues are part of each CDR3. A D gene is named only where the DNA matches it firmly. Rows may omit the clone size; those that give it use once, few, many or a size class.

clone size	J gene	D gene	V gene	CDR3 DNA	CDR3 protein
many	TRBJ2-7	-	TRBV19	TGTGCCAGTAGTTCCGGGACGGCCTACGAGCAGTACTTC	CASSSGTAYEQYF
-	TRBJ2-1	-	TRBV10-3	TGTGCCATCCAAAGTGGGGACTCCTACAATGAGCAGTTCTTC	CAIQSGDSYNEQFF
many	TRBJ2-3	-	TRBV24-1	TGTGCCACCAGTGAAGGGATGGGCCCAGATACGCAGTATTTT	CATSEGMGPDTQYF
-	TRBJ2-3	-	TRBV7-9	TGTGCCAGCGGCTTACCAGGTTCGCTGACAGATACGCAGTATTTT	CASGLPGSLTDTQYF
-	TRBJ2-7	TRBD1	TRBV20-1	TGCAGTGCAACTCTAGGGGGCTCCTCCTACGAGCAGTACTTC	CSATLGGSSYEQYF
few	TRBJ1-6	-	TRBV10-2	TGCGCCAGCAGTGGCCAAAGTTCACCCCTCCACTTT	CASSGQSSPLHF
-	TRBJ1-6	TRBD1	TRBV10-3	TGTGCCATCAGGCGACAGGGCAGCTCCTATAATTCACCCCTCCACTTT	CAIRRQGSSYNSPLHF
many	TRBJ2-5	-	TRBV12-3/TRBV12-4	TGTGCCAGCAGTCGTACTGAGATACAAGAGACCCAGTACTTC	CASSRTEIQETQYF
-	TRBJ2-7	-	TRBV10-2	TGCGCCAGCAGTACGGGGACCGAGCAGTACTTC	CASSTGTEQYF
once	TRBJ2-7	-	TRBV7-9	TGTGCCAGCAGCTTACTGGAGTACGAGCAGTACTTC	CASSLLEYEQYF
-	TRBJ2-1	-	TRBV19	TGTGCCAGTAGTGTCCAGGCGTCGGAGCAGTTCTTC	CASSVQASEQFF
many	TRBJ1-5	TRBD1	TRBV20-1	TGCAGTGCTAGAGATCCGGGACAGGGGATATGGAAGCCCCAGCATTTT	CSARDPGQGIWKPQHF
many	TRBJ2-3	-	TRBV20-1	TGCAGTGCTAACAGGGATCTTAGCACAGATACGCAGTATTTT	CSANRDLSTDTQYF
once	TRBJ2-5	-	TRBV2	TGTGCCAGCATGCTAAGGGCTCTCGGGGAGACCCAGTACTTC	CASMLRALGETQYF
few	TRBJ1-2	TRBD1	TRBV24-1	TGTGCCACCAGTGATACAGCGGACAGGGGTGATGGCTACACCTTC	CATSDTADRGDGYTF
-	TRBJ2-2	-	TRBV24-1	TGTGCCACCAGTGACAGGGTCGAGAACACCGGGGAGCTGTTTTTT	CATSDRVENTGELFF
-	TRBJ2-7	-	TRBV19	TGTGCCAGTAGTATAGATTCGGCTTCCTACGAGCAGTACTTC	CASSIDSASYEQYF
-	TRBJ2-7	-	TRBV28	TGTGCCAGCAGCCCCGCGAGACCCGGCAACGAGCAGTACTTC	CASSPARPGNEQYF
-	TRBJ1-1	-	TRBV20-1	TGCAGTGCTTCTCGACCGGGACCCCAGAACACTGACGCTTTCTTT	CSASRPGPQNTDAFF
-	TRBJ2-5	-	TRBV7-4	TGTGCCAGCAGCCCCTTTGGCGGGGGCGCAGAGACCCAGTACTTC	CASSPFGGGAETQYF
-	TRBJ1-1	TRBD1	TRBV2	TGTGCCAGCAGTCAGGGGGCCGCGGCTTTCTTT	CASSQGAAAFF
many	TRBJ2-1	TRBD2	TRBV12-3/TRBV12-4	TGTGCCAGCAGTTTGACTAGCGGGTACAATGAGCAGTTCTTC	CASSLTSGYNEQFF
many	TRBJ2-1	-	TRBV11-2	TGTGCCAGCAGCTTAGAGGTTTTTAGTGAGGAGCAGTTCTTC	CASSLEVFSEEQFF
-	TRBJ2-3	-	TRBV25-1	TGTGCCAGCGGTGGCAATAGCGCAGATACGCAGTATTTT	CASGGNSADTQYF
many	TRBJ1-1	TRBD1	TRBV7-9	TGTGCCAGCAGCTTCCCCCGGGCGGACAGGGTAGGAACTGAAGCTTTCTTT	CASSFPRADRVGTEAFF
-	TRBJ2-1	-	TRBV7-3	TGTGCCAGCAGCTTAAGGGTTGACTCCTACAATGAGCAGTTCTTC	CASSLRVDSYNEQFF
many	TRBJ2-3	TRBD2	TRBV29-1	TGCAGCGTTGAAGAGATGGGACTAGCGGGAGGTAGGGATACGCAGTATTTT	CSVEEMGLAGGRDTQYF
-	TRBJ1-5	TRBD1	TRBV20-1	TGCAGTGCTAGGGAGGGGGCAAGCAATCAGCCCCAGCATTTT	CSAREGASNQPQHF
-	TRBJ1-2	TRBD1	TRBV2	TGTGCCAGACAACAGGGGGCATTCAACTATGGCTACACCTTC	CARQQGAFNYGYTF
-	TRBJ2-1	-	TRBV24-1	TGTGCCACCAGTGATTGGGGGGCTGGCAATGAGCAGTTCTTC	CATSDWGAGNEQFF
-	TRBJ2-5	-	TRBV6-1	TGTGCCAGCAGTCCGATCATCGTCGGGGCCCAGTACTTC	CASSPIIVGAQYF
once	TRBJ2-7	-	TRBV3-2	TGTTCACAGAGGGGGGGCACAGGGGTAGCCTACGAGCTGTACTTC	CSQRGGTGVAYELYF
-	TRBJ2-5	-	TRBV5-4	TGTGCCAGCAGCTTGGCAGGGGAACAAGAGACCCAGTACTTC	CASSLAGEQETQYF
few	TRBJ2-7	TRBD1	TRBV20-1	TGCAGTGCGTCGGGACAGGGCCCCTACGAGCAGTACTTC	CSASGQGPYEQYF
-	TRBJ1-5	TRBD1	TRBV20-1	TGCAGTGCACGACAGGGCGGTCAGCCCCAGCATTTT	CSARQGGQPQHF
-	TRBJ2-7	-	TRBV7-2	TGTGCCAGCAGCTCCAGACCGACGGCCTACGAGCAGTACTTC	CASSSRPTAYEQYF
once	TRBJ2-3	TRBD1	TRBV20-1	TGCAGTGGGGTTTGGACAGGGGGATCAGATACGCAGTATTTT	CSGVWTGGSDTQYF
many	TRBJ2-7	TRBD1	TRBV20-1	TGCAGTGCTACCGGGACAGACGCCTACGAGCAGTACTTC	CSATGTDAYEQYF
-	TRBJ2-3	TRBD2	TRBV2	TGTGCCAGCGACCCTGAAAGCGGGAGAAGCACAGATACGCAGTATTTT	CASDPESGRSTDTQYF
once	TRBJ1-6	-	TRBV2	TGTGCCAGCGGGGCAGGAGGGAATTCACCCCTCCACTTT	CASGAGGNSPLHF
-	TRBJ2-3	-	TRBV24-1	TGTGCCACCAGTGACGGGCACGGGGATACGCAGTATTTT	CATSDGHGDTQYF
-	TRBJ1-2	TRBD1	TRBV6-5	TGTGCCAGCGGTGTCCCCTCCTGGACAGGGGGCTATGGCTACACCTTC	CASGVPSWTGGYGYTF